A single TCR beta chain is shown here with its context. Its antigen is not known. The sample is drawn from a study of vaccination effects on CD4 cells after COVID-19. Notes on the study in general: The study found marked clonal contraction of infection- and vaccine-induced clones late after vaccination.

Pools of viral peptides were used by the ViraFEST assay to expand antigen-specific CD4+ T cells ahead of sequencing. Subsequent to a culture period of more than 8 days, CD4+ T cells were isolated. Vaccinees lacked prior SARS-CoV-2 infection and tested negative for nucleocapsid antibodies. Half the medium was replaced with IL-2 medium on days 3 and 7. Between the trimmed V and J ends, which lost 4 bases and 5 bases, there was a span of 11 bases. CDR3 length equals 12 residues. In germline, CDR1 is SQVTM, CDR2 ANQGSEA. Assay used: immunoSEQ multiplex PCR; TCRdb lists only in-frame clones, some missing. Among over 55,000 clones listed, 60% to 80% were seen once.

The specimen was CD4+ T cells from PBMCs cultured with HCoV-OC43 spike peptides, collected before COVID-19 vaccination. Indicated subset: HCoV-OC43 spike overlapping peptide pool stimulation. The chain joins TRBV29-1 to TRBJ1-2; maybe TRBD1 (5 bases). This receptor was obtained from a human donor who received a COVID-19 vaccine. The CDR3 spells CSVGWGRYGYTF. DNA of the CDR3: TGCAGCGTTGGCTGGGGGAGGTATGGCTACACCTTC.